The text below deals with one T cell receptor beta chain. Antigen unknown. This sample was taken from a study of cytomegalovirus exposure and HLA in healthy donors. General study points: TCR sequences were mostly rare, though some public TCRs occurred in many donors. The authors considered a cluster of highly shared sequence variants likely to be a sequencing artifact. As was reported, the HLA-A and HLA-B alleles of most subjects were accurately predicted from TCR beta sequences.

The CDR3 has 15 residues. J was trimmed by 7 bases and V by 6 bases; bases with no gene match: 13. The germline gives CDR1 MNHEY, CDR2 SVGAGI. PCR primers comprised 60 Vbeta and 13 Jbeta primers. Original methodology: As a later analysis found, there were 80 million or so unique TCR beta chains, of which some 10 million were shared. Sequencing used immunoSEQ multiplex PCR; TCRdb keeps in-frame clones, though not all of them. That table furnishes V, J and clone size, whereas the DNA furnished D and trimming. The table lists over 150,000 clones, 75% to 90% of them singletons. The chain links TRBV6-5 to TRBJ2-3, with TRBD1 matching 7 bases. Sequenced input: PBMCs. The receptor's source is a male donor in good health and CMV-seronegative. The CDR3 reads CASRLTGVGAYTQYF. The CDR3 nucleotides read TGTGCCAGCAGATTAACAGGGGTAGGAGCTTATACGCAGTATTTT.